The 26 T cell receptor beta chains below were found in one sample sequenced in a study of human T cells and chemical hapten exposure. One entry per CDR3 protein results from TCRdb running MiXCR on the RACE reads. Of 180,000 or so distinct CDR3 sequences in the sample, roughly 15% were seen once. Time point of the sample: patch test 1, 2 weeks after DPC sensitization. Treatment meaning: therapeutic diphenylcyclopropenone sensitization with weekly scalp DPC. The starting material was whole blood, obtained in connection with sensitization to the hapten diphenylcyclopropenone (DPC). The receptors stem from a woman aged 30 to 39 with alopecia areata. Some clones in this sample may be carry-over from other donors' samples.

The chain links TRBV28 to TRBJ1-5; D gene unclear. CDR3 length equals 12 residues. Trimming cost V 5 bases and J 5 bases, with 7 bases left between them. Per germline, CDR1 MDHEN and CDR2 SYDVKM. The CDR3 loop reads CASSPIHQPQHF. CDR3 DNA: TGTGCCAGCAGTCCGATACATCAGCCCCAGCATTTT.

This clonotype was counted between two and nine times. CDR3 bases: TGTGCCACCAGCAGAGATCTTGCGACAGCTGAGACCCAGTACTTC. Translating it yields CATSRDLATAETQYF. The V gene is TRBV15, the J gene TRBJ2-5, with D possibly matching TRBD1 (5 bases). V dropped 0 bases and J dropped 5 bases, with 13 bases sitting between them. Germline V CDR1 and CDR2: LNHNV, YYDKDF (reference sequence). This CDR3 region has 15 residues.

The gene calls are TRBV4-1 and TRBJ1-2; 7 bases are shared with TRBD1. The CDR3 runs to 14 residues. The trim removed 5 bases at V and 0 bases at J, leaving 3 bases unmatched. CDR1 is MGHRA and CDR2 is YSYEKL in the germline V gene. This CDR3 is CASSFDRANYGYTF. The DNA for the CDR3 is TGCGCCAGCAGCTTTGACAGGGCTAACTATGGCTACACCTTC.

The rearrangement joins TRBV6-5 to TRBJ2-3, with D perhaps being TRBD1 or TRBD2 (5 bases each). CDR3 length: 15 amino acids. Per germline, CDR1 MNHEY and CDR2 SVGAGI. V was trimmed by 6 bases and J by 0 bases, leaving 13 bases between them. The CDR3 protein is CASSRRDRSTDTQYF. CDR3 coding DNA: TGTGCCAGCAGCCGCCGGGACCGCAGCACAGATACGCAGTATTTT.

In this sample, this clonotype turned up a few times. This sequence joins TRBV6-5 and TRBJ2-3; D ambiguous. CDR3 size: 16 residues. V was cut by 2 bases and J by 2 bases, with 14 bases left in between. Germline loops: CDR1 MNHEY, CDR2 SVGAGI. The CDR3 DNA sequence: TGTGCCAGCAGTTACAGGCGGTTTGACCTCACAGATACGCAGTATTTT. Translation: CASSYRRFDLTDTQYF.

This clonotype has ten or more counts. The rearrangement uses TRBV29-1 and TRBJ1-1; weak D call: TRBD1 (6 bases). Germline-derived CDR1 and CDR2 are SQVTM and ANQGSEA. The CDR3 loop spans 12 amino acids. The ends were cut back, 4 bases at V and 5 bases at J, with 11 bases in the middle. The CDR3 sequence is CSVVQGWTEAFF. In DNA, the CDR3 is TGCAGCGTTGTACAGGGATGGACTGAAGCTTTCTTT.

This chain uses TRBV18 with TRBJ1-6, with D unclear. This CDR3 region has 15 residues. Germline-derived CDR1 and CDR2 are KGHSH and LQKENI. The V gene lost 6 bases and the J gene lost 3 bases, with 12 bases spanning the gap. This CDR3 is CASSRTGFYNSPLHF. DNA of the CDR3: TGTGCCAGCTCGCGTACCGGGTTCTATAATTCACCCCTCCACTTT.

CDR3 sequence: CSVPGHELYEQYF. The CDR3 nucleotides are TGCAGCGTCCCCGGGCACGAGCTTTACGAGCAGTACTTC. This sequence joins TRBV29-1 and TRBJ2-7; D gene ambiguous. Looked up from germline, CDR1 is SQVTM and CDR2 is ANQGSEA. V gave up 6 bases and J gave up 4 bases, with 16 bases separating them. This CDR3 region has 13 residues.

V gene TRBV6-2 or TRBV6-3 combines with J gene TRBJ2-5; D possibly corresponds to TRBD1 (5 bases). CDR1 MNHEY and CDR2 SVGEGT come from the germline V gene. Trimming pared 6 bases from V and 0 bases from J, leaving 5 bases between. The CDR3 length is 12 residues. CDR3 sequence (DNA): TGTGCCAGCAGAGGGGACCAAGAGACCCAGTACTTC. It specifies CASRGDQETQYF.

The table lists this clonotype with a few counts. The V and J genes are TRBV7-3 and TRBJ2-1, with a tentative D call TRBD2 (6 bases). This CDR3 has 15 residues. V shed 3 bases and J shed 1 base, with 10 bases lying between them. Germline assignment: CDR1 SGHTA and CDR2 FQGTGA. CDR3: CASSLGAGSYNEQFF. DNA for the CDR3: TGTGCCAGCAGCTTGGGAGCGGGTTCCTACAATGAGCAGTTCTTC.

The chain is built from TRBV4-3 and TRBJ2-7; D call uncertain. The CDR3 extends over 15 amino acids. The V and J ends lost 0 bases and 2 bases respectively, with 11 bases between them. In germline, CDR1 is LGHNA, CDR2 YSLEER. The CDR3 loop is CASSQERSFAYEQYF. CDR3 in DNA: TGCGCCAGCAGCCAAGAAAGGTCCTTTGCCTACGAGCAGTACTTC.

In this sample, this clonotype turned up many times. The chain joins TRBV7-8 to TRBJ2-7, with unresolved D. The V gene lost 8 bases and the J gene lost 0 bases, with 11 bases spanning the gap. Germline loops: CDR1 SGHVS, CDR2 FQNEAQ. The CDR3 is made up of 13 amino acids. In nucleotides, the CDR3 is TGTGCCAGCCGTGCGTGGACCTCCTACGAGCAGTACTTC. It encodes CASRAWTSYEQYF.

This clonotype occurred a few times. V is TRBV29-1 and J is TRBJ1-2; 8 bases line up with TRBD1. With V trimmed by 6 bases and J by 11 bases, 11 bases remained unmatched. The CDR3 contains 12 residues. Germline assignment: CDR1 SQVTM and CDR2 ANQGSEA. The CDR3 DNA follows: TGCAGCGTGCGCGGACAGGGCACCTCTTACACCTTC. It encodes CSVRGQGTSYTF.

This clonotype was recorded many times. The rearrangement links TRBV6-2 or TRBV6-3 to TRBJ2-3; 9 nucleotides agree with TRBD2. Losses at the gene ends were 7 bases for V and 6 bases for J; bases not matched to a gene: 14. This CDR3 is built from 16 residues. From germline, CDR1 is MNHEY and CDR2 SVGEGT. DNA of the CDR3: TGTGCCAGCACCCAAATAGCGGGGGAAGGTTCGGATACGCAGTATTTT. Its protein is CASTQIAGEGSDTQYF.

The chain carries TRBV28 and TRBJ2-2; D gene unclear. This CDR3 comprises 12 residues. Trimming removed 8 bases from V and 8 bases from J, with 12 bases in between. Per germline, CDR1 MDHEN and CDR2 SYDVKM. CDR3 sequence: CASGGYLGELFF. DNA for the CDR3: TGTGCCAGCGGCGGTTATTTGGGGGAGCTGTTTTTT.

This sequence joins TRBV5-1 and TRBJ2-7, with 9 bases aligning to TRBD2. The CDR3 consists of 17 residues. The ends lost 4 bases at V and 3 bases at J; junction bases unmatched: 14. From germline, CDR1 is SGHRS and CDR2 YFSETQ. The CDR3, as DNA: TGCGCCAGCAGCCCGAACGCTGCGGGAGGGCTAGACTACGAGCAGTACTTC. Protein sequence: CASSPNAAGGLDYEQYF. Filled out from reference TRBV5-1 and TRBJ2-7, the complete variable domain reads KAGVTQTPRYLIKTRGQQVTLSCSPISGHRSVSWYQQTPGQGLQFLFEYFSETQRNKGNFPGRFSGRQFSNSRSEMNVSTLELGDSALYLCASSPNAAGGLDYEQYFGPGTRLTVT.

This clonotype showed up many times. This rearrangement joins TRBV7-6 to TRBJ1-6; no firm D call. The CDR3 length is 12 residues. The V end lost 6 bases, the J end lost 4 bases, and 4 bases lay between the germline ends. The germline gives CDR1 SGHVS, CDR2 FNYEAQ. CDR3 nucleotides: TGTGCCAGCAGTCTATATAATTCACCCCTCCACTTT. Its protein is CASSLYNSPLHF.

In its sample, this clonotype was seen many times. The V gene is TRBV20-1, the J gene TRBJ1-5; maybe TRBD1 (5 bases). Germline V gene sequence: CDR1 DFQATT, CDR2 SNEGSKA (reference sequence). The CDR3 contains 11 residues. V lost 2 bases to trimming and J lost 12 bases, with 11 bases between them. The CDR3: CSARSGPLQHF. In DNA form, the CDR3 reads TGCAGTGCTAGATCAGGGCCCCTCCAGCATTTT.

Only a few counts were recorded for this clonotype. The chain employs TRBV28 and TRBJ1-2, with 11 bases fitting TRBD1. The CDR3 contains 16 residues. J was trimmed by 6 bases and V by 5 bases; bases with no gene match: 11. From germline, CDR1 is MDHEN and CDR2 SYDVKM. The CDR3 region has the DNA TGTGCCAGCAGTCCCCAGGGGACAGGGGGATCTGATGGCTACACCTTC. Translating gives CASSPQGTGGSDGYTF.

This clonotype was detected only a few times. The CDR3 DNA reads as TGTGCCAGCAGTTGGACCAGGGGGTCCACTGAAGCTTTCTTT. Amino acids: CASSWTRGSTEAFF. The rearrangement links TRBV6-5 to TRBJ1-1; 7 nucleotides line up with TRBD1. Germline CDR1 and CDR2: MNHEY and SVGAGI. Trimming at V came to 4 bases and at J to 4 bases, leaving 6 bases not matched to a gene. CDR3 size: 14 residues.

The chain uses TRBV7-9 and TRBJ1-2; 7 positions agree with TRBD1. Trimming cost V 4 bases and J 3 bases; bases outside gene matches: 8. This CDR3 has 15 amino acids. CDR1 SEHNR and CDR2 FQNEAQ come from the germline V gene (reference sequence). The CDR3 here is CASSSAPTGDYGYTF. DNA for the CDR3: TGTGCCAGCAGCTCCGCCCCAACAGGGGACTATGGCTACACCTTC. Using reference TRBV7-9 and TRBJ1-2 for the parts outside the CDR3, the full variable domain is DTGVSQNPRHKITKRGQNVTFRCDPISEHNRLYWYRQTLGQGPEFLTYFQNEAQLEKSRLLSDRFSAERPKGSFSTLEIQRTEQGDSAMYLCASSSAPTGDYGYTFGSGTRLTVV.

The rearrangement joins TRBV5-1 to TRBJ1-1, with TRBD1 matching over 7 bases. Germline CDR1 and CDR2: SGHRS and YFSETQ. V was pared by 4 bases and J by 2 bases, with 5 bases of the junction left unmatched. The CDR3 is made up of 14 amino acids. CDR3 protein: CASSTGTVNTEAFF. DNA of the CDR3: TGCGCCAGCAGCACCGGGACAGTAAACACTGAAGCTTTCTTT.

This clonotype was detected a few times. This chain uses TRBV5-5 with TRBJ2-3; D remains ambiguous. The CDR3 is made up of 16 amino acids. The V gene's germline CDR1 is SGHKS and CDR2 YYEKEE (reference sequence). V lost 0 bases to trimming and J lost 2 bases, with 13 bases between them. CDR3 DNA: TGTGCCAGCAGCTTGGCCGGTTACGCACTCACAGATACGCAGTATTTT. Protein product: CASSLAGYALTDTQYF.

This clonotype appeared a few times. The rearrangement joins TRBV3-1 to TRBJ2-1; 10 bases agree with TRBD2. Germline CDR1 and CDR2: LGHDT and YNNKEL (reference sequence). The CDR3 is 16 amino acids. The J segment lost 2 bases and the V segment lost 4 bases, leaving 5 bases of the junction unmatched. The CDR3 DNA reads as TGTGCCAGCAGCCGGGCTAGCGGGAGTCCCTACAATGAGCAGTTCTTC. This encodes CASSRASGSPYNEQFF.

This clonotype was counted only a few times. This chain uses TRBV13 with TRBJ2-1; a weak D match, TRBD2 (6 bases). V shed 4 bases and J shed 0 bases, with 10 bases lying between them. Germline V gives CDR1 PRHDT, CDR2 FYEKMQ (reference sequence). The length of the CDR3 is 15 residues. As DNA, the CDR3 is TGTGCCAGCAGCTCGGGACTTAGCTCCTACAATGAGCAGTTCTTC. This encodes CASSSGLSSYNEQFF.

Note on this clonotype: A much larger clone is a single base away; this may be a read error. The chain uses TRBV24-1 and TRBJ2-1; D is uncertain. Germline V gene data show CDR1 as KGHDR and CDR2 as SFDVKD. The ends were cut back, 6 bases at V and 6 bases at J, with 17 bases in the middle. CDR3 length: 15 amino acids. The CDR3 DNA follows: TGTGCCACCAGTAACACCGAGACTTCCCCCAATGAGCAGTTCTTC. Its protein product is CATSNTETSPNEQFF.